This entry describes one T cell receptor beta chain. Its specificity is unknown. The CDR3 sequence is 16 residues long. Trimming left V 8 bases short and J 1 base short, with 15 bases between. TCRdb passed the 5' RACE reads through MiXCR, listing each CDR3 protein once. This table holds around 26,000 distinct CDR3 sequences, over 6% found once. The time point was: sample taken at primary tumor resection. No cells were sorted before sequencing. The whole RNA sequenced was extracted from tumor, nontumor lung or frozen PBMC. These data come from a study of spatial heterogeneity in lung cancer. Study-wide points: Relative to follow-up, resection was when ubiquitous expanded tumor TCRs appeared more in blood.

Material: PBMCs, obtained at surgery. This clonotype originated in a male donor with early-stage non-small cell lung cancer. The chain joins TRBV12-3 or TRBV12-4 to TRBJ2-6; D is ambiguous. The CDR3 nucleotides are TGTGCCAGCCTCTTCTCGTCGCGATCTGGGGCCAACGTCCTGACTTTC. This gives the protein CASLFSSRSGANVLTF.